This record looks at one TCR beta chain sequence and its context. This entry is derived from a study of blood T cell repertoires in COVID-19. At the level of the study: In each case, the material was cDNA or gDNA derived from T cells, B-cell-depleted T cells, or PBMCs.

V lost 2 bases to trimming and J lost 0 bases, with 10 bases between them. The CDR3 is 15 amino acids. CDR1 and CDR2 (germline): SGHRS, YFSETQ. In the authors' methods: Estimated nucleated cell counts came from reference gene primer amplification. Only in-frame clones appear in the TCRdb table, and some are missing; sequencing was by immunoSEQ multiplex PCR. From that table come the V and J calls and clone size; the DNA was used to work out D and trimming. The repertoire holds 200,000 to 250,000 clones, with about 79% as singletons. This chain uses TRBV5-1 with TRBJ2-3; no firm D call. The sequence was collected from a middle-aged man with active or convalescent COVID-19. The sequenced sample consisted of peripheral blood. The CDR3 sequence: CASSFTGPSTDTQYF. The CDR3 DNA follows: TGCGCCAGCAGCTTCACCGGTCCTAGCACAGATACGCAGTATTTT.